This T cell receptor beta chain was retrieved from a study of T-cell reconstitution after alpha-beta-depleted transplantation in children. Broader study findings: In some patients, recipient T cells and intrathymic progenitors surviving conditioning explained high day-60 diversity. T-cell counts and diversity at one year post-transplant came mainly from newly produced T cells. Alpha-beta T cells present about two months after transplant were reported to originate from several hundred expanded graft clones.

Using unique molecular identifiers, the investigators prepared the TCRbeta library. TCRdb itself ran the PCR reads through MiXCR, one entry per CDR3 protein. The table has around 580,000 distinct CDR3 sequences, 23% seen once. The CDR3 has 15 residues. V dropped 1 base and J dropped 0 bases, with 8 bases sitting between them. Germline CDR1 is MGHRA and CDR2 is YSYEKL. This clonotype was seen a few times. Its target is unknown. Sequenced here: PBMCs, mostly from graft donor cells, sampled 360 days after TCRalphabeta/CD19-depleted stem cell transplant. The TCR was taken from a boy in the first two years of life who had a stem cell transplant for acute myeloid leukemia, so the T cells may come from the graft donor. The chain carries TRBV4-1 and TRBJ2-3; D gene uncertain. The CDR3 is CASSQGPLSTDTQYF. CDR3 DNA: TGCGCCAGCAGCCAAGGGCCCCTGAGCACAGATACGCAGTATTTT.